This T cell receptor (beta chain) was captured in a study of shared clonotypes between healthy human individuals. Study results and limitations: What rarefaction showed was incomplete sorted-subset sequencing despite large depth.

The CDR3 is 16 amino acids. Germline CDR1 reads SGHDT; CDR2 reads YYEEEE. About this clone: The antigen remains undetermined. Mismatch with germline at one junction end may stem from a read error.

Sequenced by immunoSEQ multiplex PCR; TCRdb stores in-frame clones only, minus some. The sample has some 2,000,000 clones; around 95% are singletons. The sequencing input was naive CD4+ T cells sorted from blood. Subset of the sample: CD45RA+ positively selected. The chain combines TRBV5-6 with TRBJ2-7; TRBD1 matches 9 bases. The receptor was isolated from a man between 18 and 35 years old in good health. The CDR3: CVSSPRQGVLTYEQYF. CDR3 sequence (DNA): TGTGTCAGCAGCCCGCGACAGGGGGTACTAACCTACGAGCAGTACTTC.